A single sample gave rise to the 30 T cell receptor beta chains below, sequenced in a study of blood T cell repertoires in COVID-19. This table comes from immunoSEQ multiplex PCR, and its TCRdb copy is limited to in-frame clones, with some not included. The sample lists nearly 90,000 clones, less than 80% occurring once. Sequences were obtained from peripheral blood. The receptors come from a woman of 80 years or more with acute or convalescent COVID-19.

V usage is TRBV7-9 and J usage is TRBJ1-2; 11 bases are a match to TRBD1. The V segment lost 5 bases and the J segment 2 bases; nucleotides outside the gene matches: 7. Germline CDR1 SEHNR, CDR2 FQNEAQ (reference sequence). The CDR3 runs to 16 residues. CDR3 nucleotide sequence: TGTGCCAGCAGCCGACGGACAGGGGGCGAAAACTATGGCTACACCTTC. It specifies CASSRRTGGENYGYTF.

This clone was counted a few times. The rearrangement uses TRBV6-2 or TRBV6-3 and TRBJ1-6, with D tentatively TRBD1 (5 bases). Germline V CDR1 and CDR2: MNHEY, SVGEGT. The CDR3 runs to 15 residues. V was shortened by 6 bases and J by 5 bases, with 14 bases between the two germline ends. The DNA for the CDR3 is TGTGCCAGCAGCCCAGGAACAGGAGATAATTCACCCCTCCACTTT. This codes for CASSPGTGDNSPLHF.

The chain employs TRBV10-3 and TRBJ1-5; a possible D gene is TRBD1 (6 bases). Deletions cut 0 bases from V and 6 bases from J, with 12 bases between. The CDR3 consists of 15 residues. Germline V gene data show CDR1 as ENHRY and CDR2 as SYGVKD. In DNA, the CDR3 is TGTGCCATCAGTGAGTCTAACAGGGACGGTCAGCCCCAGCATTTT. As protein: CAISESNRDGQPQHF.

The J gene is TRBJ1-4, the V gene TRBV25-1; the D gene is possibly TRBD1 (5 bases). The V gene lost 5 bases and the J gene lost 10 bases, with 17 bases spanning the gap. CDR1 is MGHDK, CDR2 SYGVNS, per germline. The CDR3 totals 14 residues. The CDR3 bases are TGTGCCAGCAGTCCAAGATCAGGGCTTGGAAAACTGTTTTTT. It is translated as CASSPRSGLGKLFF.

This clone was detected only a few times. The V call is TRBV5-5, the J call TRBJ2-7; 8 nucleotides align to TRBD1. V trimming: 2 bases; J trimming: 6 bases; junction bases outside the gene matches: 7. This CDR3 spans 14 amino acids. Germline V gene data show CDR1 as SGHKS and CDR2 as YYEKEE (reference sequence). The CDR3 loop is CASSLGQGASEQYF. The CDR3 coding sequence is TGTGCCAGCAGCTTAGGACAGGGAGCCTCCGAGCAGTACTTC.

The chain has TRBV9 and TRBJ2-5, with D possibly matching TRBD2 (5 bases). The CDR3 sequence is 16 residues long. With 1 base removed from V and 5 bases from J, the gap between germline ends came to 18 bases. The germline V gene encodes CDR1 SGDLS and CDR2 YYNGEE. CDR3: CASSVSDRLPGETQYF. DNA for the CDR3: TGTGCCAGCAGCGTATCAGATAGGCTCCCGGGGGAGACCCAGTACTTC.

The CDR3 here is CASSLGDTQYF. DNA for the CDR3: TGTGCCAGCAGCCTCGGAGATACGCAGTATTTT. The chain carries TRBV6-2 or TRBV6-3 and TRBJ2-3, with D hard to call. This CDR3 has 11 amino acids. V lost 6 bases and J lost 5, with 6 bases in between. Germline CDR1 MNHEY, CDR2 SVGEGT.

The J gene is TRBJ1-1, the V gene TRBV5-6, with 7 bases identical to TRBD1. The length of the CDR3 is 14 residues. Trimming cost V 2 bases and J 7 bases; bases outside gene matches: 8. Germline V gene lookup returns CDR1 SGHDT and CDR2 YYEEEE. For the CDR3, the DNA is TGTGCCAGCAGCTTCGCAGGGGGTGTAGGTGAAGCTTTCTTT. Amino acid sequence: CASSFAGGVGEAFF.

The chain joins TRBV5-1 to TRBJ1-2; the D gene is possibly TRBD1 (5 bases). CDR3 length equals 13 residues. CDR1 and CDR2 from the germline V gene are SGHRS and YFSETQ. V was pared by 4 bases and J by 8 bases, with 15 bases between. This CDR3 is CASSRGQSDGYTF. Written as DNA, the CDR3 is TGCGCCAGCAGCCGTGGACAATCGGACGGCTACACCTTC.

The CDR3 region is CASSLRGGQLEAFF. The CDR3 DNA reads TGTGCCAGCAGCCTTCGCGGGGGACAACTCGAAGCTTTCTTT. The chain recombines TRBV11-2 with TRBJ1-1; D perhaps matches TRBD1 (6 bases). Germline-derived CDR1 and CDR2 are SGHAT and FQNNGV. Deletions cut 5 bases from V and 8 bases from J, with 18 bases between. The CDR3 runs 14 residues. The complete variable domain, with remaining parts taken from reference TRBV11-2 and TRBJ1-1, reads EAGVAQSPRYKIIEKRQSVAFWCNPISGHATLYWYQQILGQGPKLLIQFQNNGVVDDSQLPKDRFSAERLKGVDSTLKIQPAKLEDSAVYLCASSLRGGQLEAFFGQGTRLTVV.

The rearrangement links TRBV18 to TRBJ1-2; 8 bases line up with TRBD1. The CDR3 contains 15 residues. The ends lost 2 bases at V and 3 bases at J; junction bases unmatched: 5. The V gene's germline CDR1 is KGHSH and CDR2 LQKENI. DNA of the CDR3: TGTGCCAGCTCACCAGCCAGGGGGCTAGACTATGGCTACACCTTC. Translated: CASSPARGLDYGYTF.

This clone was recorded once. This chain links TRBV6-5 with TRBJ1-2; 8 positions agree with TRBD1. V trimming: 6 bases; J trimming: 7 bases; junction bases outside the gene matches: 4. The CDR3 covers 12 residues. CDR1 is MNHEY, CDR2 SVGAGI, per germline. The CDR3 reads CASSQGAGGYTF. Written as DNA, the CDR3 is TGTGCCAGCAGCCAGGGGGCCGGTGGCTACACCTTC.

This chain joins TRBV5-1 and TRBJ2-5; D possibly corresponds to TRBD2 (6 bases). V was cut by 4 bases and J by 0 bases, with 10 bases left in between. This CDR3 contains 14 residues. CDR1 and CDR2 from the germline V gene are SGHRS and YFSETQ. CDR3 sequence (DNA): TGCGCCAGCAGCGGCGGGGAGTACCAAGAGACCCAGTACTTC. Translation: CASSGGEYQETQYF.

This clone has just one count. V usage is TRBV2 and J usage is TRBJ2-1, with TRBD2 identical over 7 bases. The germline V gene encodes CDR1 SNHLY and CDR2 FYNNEI. The CDR3 has 12 residues. After removal of 2 bases from V and 15 bases from J, the junction contained 7 bases not matched to a gene. CDR3 bases: TGTGCCAGCAGTGAATTAAGGACTAGTCCGTTCTTC. Its protein is CASSELRTSPFF.

The chain uses TRBV2 and TRBJ1-6; no clear D. This CDR3 contains 15 residues. Trimming removed 2 bases from V and 9 bases from J, with 14 bases in between. Germline V gene data show CDR1 as SNHLY and CDR2 as FYNNEI. DNA of the CDR3: TGTGCCAGCAGTGAAATGTCACAGAGCGGTTCACCCCTCCACTTT. It yields the protein CASSEMSQSGSPLHF.

The CDR3 here is CASSFNGNTEAFF. The DNA for the CDR3 is TGTGCCAGTAGTTTTAACGGGAACACTGAAGCTTTCTTT. V gene TRBV19 combines with J gene TRBJ1-1; D is unclear. CDR1 is LNHDA and CDR2 is SQIVND in the germline V gene (reference sequence). The length of the CDR3 is 13 residues. Trimming shortened V by 5 bases and J by 1 base, and 8 bases separated the two germline ends.

The chain employs TRBV28 and TRBJ2-5; 7 bases agree with TRBD1. V dropped 5 bases and J dropped 2; count of bases not matched to a gene: 11. The CDR3 extends over 16 amino acids. Looked up from germline, CDR1 is MDHEN and CDR2 is SYDVKM. CDR3 protein: CASSTPDRVEQETQYF. CDR3 sequence (DNA): TGTGCCAGCAGTACCCCCGACAGGGTTGAACAAGAGACCCAGTACTTC. The full variable domain, its missing parts supplied by reference TRBV28 and TRBJ2-5, is DVKVTQSSRYLVKRTGEKVFLECVQDMDHENMFWYRQDPGLGLRLIYFSYDVKMKEKGDIPEGYSVSREKKERFSLILESASTNQTSMYLCASSTPDRVEQETQYFGPGTRLLVL.

The chain joins TRBV19 to TRBJ1-1, with D uncertain. The germline V gene encodes CDR1 LNHDA and CDR2 SQIVND (reference sequence). The CDR3 totals 12 residues. V was shortened by 3 bases and J by 7 bases, with 9 bases between the two germline ends. The DNA for the CDR3 is TGTGCCAGTAGTATCCCCCCAGGTGAAGCTTTCTTT. This gives the protein CASSIPPGEAFF.

There are a few counts of this clone. The chain couples TRBV5-4 to TRBJ2-3, with unresolved D. Per germline, CDR1 SGHNT and CDR2 YYREEE (reference sequence). The CDR3 runs 13 residues. Trimming shortened V by 4 bases and J by 6 bases, and 12 bases separated the two germline ends. This CDR3 is CASSLGGMDTQYF. As DNA, the CDR3 is TGTGCCAGCAGCCTGGGCGGAATGGATACGCAGTATTTT.

The chain has TRBV5-5 and TRBJ1-1, with unresolved D. The CDR3 is 12 amino acids. Deletions cut 4 bases from V and 4 bases from J, with 8 bases between. Germline V gene sequence: CDR1 SGHKS, CDR2 YYEKEE (reference sequence). The CDR3 sequence: CASSQLGTEAFF. For the CDR3, the DNA is TGTGCCAGCAGCCAACTCGGCACTGAAGCTTTCTTT.

This clone appeared a single time. V is TRBV16 and J is TRBJ1-1; the D gene is possibly TRBD1 (6 bases). This CDR3 is built from 15 residues. V lost 7 bases and J 6 bases, leaving 21 bases between the germline ends. Germline V gives CDR1 KGHSY, CDR2 FQNENV. CDR3 sequence (DNA): TGTGCCAGCACCCTAATAACAGGGCTGGGACCTGAAGCTTTCTTT. Protein: CASTLITGLGPEAFF.

V usage is TRBV5-1 and J usage is TRBJ1-1, with a possible D match to TRBD1 (5 bases). CDR1 is SGHRS, CDR2 YFSETQ, per germline. Trimming shortened V by 2 bases and J by 3 bases, and 8 bases separated the two germline ends. This CDR3 is built from 13 residues. The CDR3, as DNA: TGCGCCAGCAGCTTTATAGGGGACACTGAAGCTTTCTTT. Translated, it gives CASSFIGDTEAFF. Full variable domain (outside the CDR3, taken from reference TRBV5-1 and TRBJ1-1): KAGVTQTPRYLIKTRGQQVTLSCSPISGHRSVSWYQQTPGQGLQFLFEYFSETQRNKGNFPGRFSGRQFSNSRSEMNVSTLELGDSALYLCASSFIGDTEAFFGQGTRLTVV.

This rearrangement joins TRBV2 to TRBJ2-2; D is possibly TRBD1 (6 bases). The CDR3 consists of 14 residues. The V and J ends lost 10 bases and 0 bases respectively, with 12 bases between them. Germline V gene data show CDR1 as SNHLY and CDR2 as FYNNEI. CDR3 bases: TGTGCCATCCCGGGACACACGAACACCGGGGAGCTGTTTTTT. Translation: CAIPGHTNTGELFF.

CDR3 protein: CASSAGGGGQGWPLHF. The CDR3 nucleotides are TGTGCCAGCAGCGCGGGCGGTGGGGGACAGGGTTGGCCCCTCCACTTT. The genes are TRBV9 and TRBJ1-6, with 9 bases aligning to TRBD1. Germline CDR1 SGDLS, CDR2 YYNGEE. This CDR3 is built from 16 residues. V lost 3 bases to trimming and J lost 13 bases; unmatched junction nucleotides: 14.

The rearrangement joins TRBV5-1 to TRBJ2-2, with 8 bases identical to TRBD1. The V and J ends lost 4 bases and 4 bases, in that order; junction bases with no gene match: 12. Germline CDR1 and CDR2: SGHRS and YFSETQ. This CDR3 has 17 amino acids. The CDR3 nucleotides read TGCGCCAGCAGCCACACCGACCGACAGGGGAGCACCGGGGAGCTGTTTTTT. Translating it yields CASSHTDRQGSTGELFF. Variable domain in full (rest from reference TRBV5-1 and TRBJ2-2): KAGVTQTPRYLIKTRGQQVTLSCSPISGHRSVSWYQQTPGQGLQFLFEYFSETQRNKGNFPGRFSGRQFSNSRSEMNVSTLELGDSALYLCASSHTDRQGSTGELFFGEGSRLTVL.

This clone was detected a few times. The rearrangement joins TRBV2 to TRBJ2-3; D is possibly TRBD1 (6 bases). Germline V gene data show CDR1 as SNHLY and CDR2 as FYNNEI. CDR3 length: 13 residues. V lost 10 bases to trimming and J lost 6 bases, with 17 bases between them. The CDR3 DNA reads TGTGCCACCCAGGGGTGGGGGCGGGATACGCAGTATTTT. Protein: CATQGWGRDTQYF.

CDR3 loop: CASSQGGGGQETQYF. CDR3 nucleotides: TGCGCCAGCAGCCAAGGAGGGGGGGGACAAGAGACCCAGTACTTC. V gene TRBV4-3 combines with J gene TRBJ2-5; D perhaps matches TRBD2 (7 bases). The CDR3 is 15 amino acids. The V end was cut by 1 base, the J end by 2 bases, with 11 bases between. Germline CDR1 reads LGHNA; CDR2 reads YSLEER.

At least ten counts were recorded for this clone. The chain is built from TRBV15 and TRBJ1-2; the D is unclear. V lost 1 base and J lost 8, with 17 bases in between. The CDR3 contains 15 residues. Germline lookup yields CDR1 LNHNV and CDR2 YYDKDF (reference sequence). Here the CDR3 DNA reads TGTGCCACCAGCAGAGCTCGGTCCCGAGAAGAGGGCTACACCTTC. It translates to CATSRARSREEGYTF.

V gene TRBV7-3 combines with J gene TRBJ2-1, with 7 bases matching TRBD1. The CDR3 has 12 amino acids. The V segment lost 5 bases and the J segment 7 bases; nucleotides outside the gene matches: 2. Germline CDR1 reads SGHTA; CDR2 reads FQGTGA. DNA for the CDR3: TGTGCCAGCAGCCAACAGGGGAATGAGCAGTTCTTC. As protein: CASSQQGNEQFF.

The chain is built from TRBV2 and TRBJ2-5; 9 nucleotides agree with TRBD2. The CDR3 has 15 amino acids. V shed 5 bases, J shed 4 bases, and the junction held 8 bases outside the gene matches. The germline CDR1 and CDR2 sequences are SNHLY and FYNNEI. In nucleotides, the CDR3 is TGTGCCAGCAGTCCTAGCGGGGCGGGAGGAGAGACCCAGTACTTC. This encodes CASSPSGAGGETQYF.